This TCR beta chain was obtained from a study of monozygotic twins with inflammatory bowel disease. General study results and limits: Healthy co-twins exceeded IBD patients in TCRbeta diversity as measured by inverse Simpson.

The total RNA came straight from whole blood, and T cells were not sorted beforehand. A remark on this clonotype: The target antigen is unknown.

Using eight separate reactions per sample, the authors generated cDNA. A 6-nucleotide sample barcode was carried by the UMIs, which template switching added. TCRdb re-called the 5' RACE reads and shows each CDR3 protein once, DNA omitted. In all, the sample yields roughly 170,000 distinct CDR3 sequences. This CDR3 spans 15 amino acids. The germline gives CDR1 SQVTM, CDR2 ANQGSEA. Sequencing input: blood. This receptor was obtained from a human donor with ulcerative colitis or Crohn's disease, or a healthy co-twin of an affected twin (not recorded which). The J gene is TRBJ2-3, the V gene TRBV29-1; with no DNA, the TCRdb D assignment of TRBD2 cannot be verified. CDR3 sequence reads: CSVVPGLAGVDTQYF.